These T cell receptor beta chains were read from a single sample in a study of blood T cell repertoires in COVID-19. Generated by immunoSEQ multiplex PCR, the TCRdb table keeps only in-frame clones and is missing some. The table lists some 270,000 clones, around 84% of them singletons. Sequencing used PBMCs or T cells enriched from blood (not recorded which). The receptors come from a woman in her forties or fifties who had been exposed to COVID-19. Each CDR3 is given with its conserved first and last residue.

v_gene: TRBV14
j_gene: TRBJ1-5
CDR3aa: CASSLTTNQPQHF

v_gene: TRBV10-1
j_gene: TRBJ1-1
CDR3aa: CASSTGLNTEAFF

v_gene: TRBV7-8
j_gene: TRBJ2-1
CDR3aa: CASTLWGLATREQFF

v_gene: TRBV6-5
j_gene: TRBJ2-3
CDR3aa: CASSSKAGGDTQYF

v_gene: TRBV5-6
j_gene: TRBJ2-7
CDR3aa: CASSVDSIEQYF

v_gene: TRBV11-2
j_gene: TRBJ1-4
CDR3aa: CASSPGQRGVEKLFF

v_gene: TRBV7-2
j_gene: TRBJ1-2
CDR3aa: CASSFYGQGGYGYTF

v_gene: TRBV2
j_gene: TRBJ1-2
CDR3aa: CASSVETAYGYTF

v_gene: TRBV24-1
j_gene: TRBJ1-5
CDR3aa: CATSDIGQRSNQPQHF

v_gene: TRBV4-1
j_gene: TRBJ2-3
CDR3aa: CASSLVAGVDTQYF

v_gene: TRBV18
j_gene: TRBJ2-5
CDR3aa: CASSPGNGETQYF

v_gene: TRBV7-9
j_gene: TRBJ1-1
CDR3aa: CASSSPTGGNTEAFF

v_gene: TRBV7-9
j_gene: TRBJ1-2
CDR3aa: CASSLSQTGSYGYTF

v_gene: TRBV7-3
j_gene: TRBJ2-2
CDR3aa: CASSPSGGSGGELFF

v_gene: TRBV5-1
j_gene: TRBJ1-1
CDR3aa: CASSLSHRGRTEAFF

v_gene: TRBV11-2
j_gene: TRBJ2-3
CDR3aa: CASSPDGGEDTQYF

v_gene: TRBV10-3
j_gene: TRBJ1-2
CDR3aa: CAISTGRETNYGYTF

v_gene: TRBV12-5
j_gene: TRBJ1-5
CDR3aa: CASGLVRGQPQHF

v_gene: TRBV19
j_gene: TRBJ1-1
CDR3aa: CASSLRNAGQAFF

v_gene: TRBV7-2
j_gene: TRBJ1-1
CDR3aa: CASTQTGVGTEAFF

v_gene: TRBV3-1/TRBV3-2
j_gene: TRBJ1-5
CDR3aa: CASSPTPGISNQPQHF

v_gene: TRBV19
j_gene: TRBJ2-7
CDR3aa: CASSMTSGGYYEQYF

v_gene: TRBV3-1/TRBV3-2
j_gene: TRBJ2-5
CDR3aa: CASSKLNVGQETQYF

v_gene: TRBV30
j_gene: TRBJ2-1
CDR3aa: CAWGPGQSKADEQFF

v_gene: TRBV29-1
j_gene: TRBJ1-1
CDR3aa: CSVEGGARNTEAFF

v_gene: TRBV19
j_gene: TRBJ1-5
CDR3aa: CASSIDRARPTLHQPQHF

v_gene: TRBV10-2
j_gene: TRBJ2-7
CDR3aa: CASSAPMLPEQYF

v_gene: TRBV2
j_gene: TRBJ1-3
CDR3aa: CASSEGADSGNTIYF

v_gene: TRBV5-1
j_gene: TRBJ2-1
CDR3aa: CASSLASNEQFF

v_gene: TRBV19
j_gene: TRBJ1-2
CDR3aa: CASSIPRDRGIDGYTF

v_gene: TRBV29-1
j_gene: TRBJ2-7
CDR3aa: CSVLTSGTSEQYF

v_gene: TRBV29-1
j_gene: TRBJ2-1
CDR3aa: CSVELEHNEQFF

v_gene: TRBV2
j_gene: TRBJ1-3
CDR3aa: CASSEGTGLNTIYF

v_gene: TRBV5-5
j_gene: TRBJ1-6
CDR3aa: CASSLQGSYNSPLHF

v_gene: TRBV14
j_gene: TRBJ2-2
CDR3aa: CASSRRQLSSNTGELFF

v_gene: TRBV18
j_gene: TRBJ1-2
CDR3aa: CASSPTENYGYTF

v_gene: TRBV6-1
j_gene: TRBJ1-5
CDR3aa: CASSVTGAFGGGNQPQHF

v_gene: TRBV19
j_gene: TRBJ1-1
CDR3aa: CASSDDGDTEAFF

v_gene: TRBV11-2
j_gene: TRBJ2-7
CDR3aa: CASSLLAGYEQYF

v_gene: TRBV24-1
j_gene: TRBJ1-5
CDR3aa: CATRGGRGQPQHF